This T cell receptor beta chain comes out of a study of shared clonotypes between healthy human individuals. V was trimmed by 4 bases and J by 5 bases, leaving 15 bases between them. Per the germline V gene, CDR1 is SEHNR and CDR2 is FQNEAQ (reference sequence). This CDR3 is 14 amino acids long. The repertoire was sequenced with immunoSEQ multiplex PCR; TCRdb's copy has only in-frame clones and lacks some. This table has 2 million to 3 million clones, around 90% appearing once. This chain connects TRBV7-9 to TRBJ2-7; D is perhaps TRBD2 (6 bases). The sample consisted of naive CD4+ T cells sorted from blood. Subset indicated: CD45RA+ positively selected. The TCR originated in a man between 18 and 35 years old in good health. CDR3 amino acids: CASSSPQGGDEQYF. As DNA, the CDR3 is TGTGCCAGCAGCTCCCCTCAGGGCGGGGACGAGCAGTACTTC.